Below, one T cell receptor (beta chain) is given with its context. Its cognate antigen is unknown. Data came from immunoSEQ multiplex PCR; TCRdb stores just in-frame clones and leaves some out. This table has more than 20,000 clones, roughly 80% appearing once. Unexposed donor CD4+ T cells date from about 2010-2018, before the COVID-19 pandemic. CD4+ T cells were isolated from the cells after less than 13 days of culture. On days 3 and 7, cultures got half fresh IL-2 medium. This record belongs to a study of CD4 T cells in relation to SARS-CoV-2 and coronaviruses. Study summary: TCR beta CDR3s were sequenced after approximately nine-day antigen culture of PBMCs. Shared crossreactive spike epitopes were mapped to their HLA restriction.

Study-level points and caveats: Each donor contributed either pre-pandemic or post-infection samples, not both.

The CDR3 consists of 14 residues. V lost 3 bases and J 5 bases, leaving 14 bases between the germline ends. Germline CDR1 reads LNHDA; CDR2 reads SQIVND (reference sequence). V gene TRBV19 combines with J gene TRBJ2-7, with a weak D call TRBD1 (5 bases). This receptor was obtained from a human donor in good health. Input material: CD4+ T cells from PBMCs, cultured in vitro. This chain's CDR3 is CASSIRGRGNEQYF. The CDR3 nucleotides are TGTGCCAGTAGTATTAGGGGTCGTGGGAACGAGCAGTACTTC.